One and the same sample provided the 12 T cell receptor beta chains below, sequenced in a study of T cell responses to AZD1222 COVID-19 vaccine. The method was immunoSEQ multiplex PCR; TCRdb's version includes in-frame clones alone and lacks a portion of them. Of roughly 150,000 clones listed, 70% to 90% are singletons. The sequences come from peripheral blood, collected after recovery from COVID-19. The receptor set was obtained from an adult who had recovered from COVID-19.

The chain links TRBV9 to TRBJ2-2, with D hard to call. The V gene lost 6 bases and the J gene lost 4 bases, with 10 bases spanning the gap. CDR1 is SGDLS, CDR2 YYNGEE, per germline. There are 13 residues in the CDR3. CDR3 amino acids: CASTSSLTGELFF. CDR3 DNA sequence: TGTGCCAGCACCTCTTCCCTCACCGGGGAGCTGTTTTTT.

CDR3 protein: CASILGGTYFEQYF. The CDR3 bases are TGTGCCAGCATCCTTGGGGGGACATACTTCGAGCAGTACTTC. The V call is TRBV6-5, the J call TRBJ2-7, with D perhaps TRBD1 or TRBD2 (6 bases each). The germline CDR1 and CDR2 sequences are MNHEY and SVGAGI. Trimming pared 7 bases from V and 6 bases from J, leaving 19 bases between. CDR3 size: 14 residues.

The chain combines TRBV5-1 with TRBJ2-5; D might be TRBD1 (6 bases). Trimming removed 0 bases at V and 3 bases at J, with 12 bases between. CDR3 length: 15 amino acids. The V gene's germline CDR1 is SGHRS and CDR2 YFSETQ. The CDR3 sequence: CASSLAGTKEETQYF. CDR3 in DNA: TGCGCCAGCAGCTTGGCGGGGACAAAAGAAGAGACCCAGTACTTC.

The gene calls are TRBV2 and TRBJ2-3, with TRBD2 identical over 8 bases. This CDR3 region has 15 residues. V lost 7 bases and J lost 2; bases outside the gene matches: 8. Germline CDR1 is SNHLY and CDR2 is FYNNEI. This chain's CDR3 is CASMGSAGATDTQYF. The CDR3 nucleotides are TGTGCCAGCATGGGATCAGCGGGGGCCACAGATACGCAGTATTTT.

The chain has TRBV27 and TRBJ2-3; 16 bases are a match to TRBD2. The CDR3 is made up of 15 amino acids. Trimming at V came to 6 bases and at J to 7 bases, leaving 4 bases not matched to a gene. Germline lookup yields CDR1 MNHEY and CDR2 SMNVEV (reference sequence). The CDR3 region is CASRGTSGGEHTQYF. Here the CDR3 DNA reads TGTGCCAGCAGAGGGACTAGCGGGGGGGAACATACGCAGTATTTT.

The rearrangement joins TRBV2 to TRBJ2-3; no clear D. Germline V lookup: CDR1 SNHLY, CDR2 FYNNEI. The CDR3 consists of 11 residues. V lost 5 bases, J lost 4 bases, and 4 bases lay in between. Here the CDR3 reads CASSSSDTQYF. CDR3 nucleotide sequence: TGTGCCAGCAGTAGTTCAGATACGCAGTATTTT.

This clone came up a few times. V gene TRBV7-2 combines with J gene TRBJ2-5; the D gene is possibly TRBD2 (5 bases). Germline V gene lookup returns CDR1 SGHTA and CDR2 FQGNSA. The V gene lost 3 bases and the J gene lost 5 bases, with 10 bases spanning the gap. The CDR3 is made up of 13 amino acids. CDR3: CASSFWTGETQYF. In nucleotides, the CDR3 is TGTGCCAGCAGCTTTTGGACGGGGGAGACCCAGTACTTC.

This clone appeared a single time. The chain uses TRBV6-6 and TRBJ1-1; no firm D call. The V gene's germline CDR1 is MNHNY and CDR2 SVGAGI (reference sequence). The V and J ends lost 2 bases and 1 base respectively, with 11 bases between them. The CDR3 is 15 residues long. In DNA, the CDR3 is TGTGCCAGCAGTTACAATCGGGCCTCGAACACTGAAGCTTTCTTT. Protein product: CASSYNRASNTEAFF.

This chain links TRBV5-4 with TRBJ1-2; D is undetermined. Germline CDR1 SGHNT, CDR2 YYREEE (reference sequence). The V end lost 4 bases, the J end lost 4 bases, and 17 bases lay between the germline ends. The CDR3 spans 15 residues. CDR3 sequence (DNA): TGTGCCAGCAGCGTCGGCTCAAAAGAGGGCTATGGCTACACCTTC. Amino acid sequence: CASSVGSKEGYGYTF.

The CDR3 loop is CASSRWGSNTEAFF. CDR3 bases: TGTGCCAGCAGCCGCTGGGGGTCGAACACTGAAGCTTTCTTT. The J gene is TRBJ1-1, the V gene TRBV28, with D maybe TRBD1 (5 bases). Germline V CDR1 and CDR2: MDHEN, SYDVKM. This CDR3 spans 14 amino acids. Trimming took off 6 bases at V and 1 base at J, with 12 bases between the two ends.

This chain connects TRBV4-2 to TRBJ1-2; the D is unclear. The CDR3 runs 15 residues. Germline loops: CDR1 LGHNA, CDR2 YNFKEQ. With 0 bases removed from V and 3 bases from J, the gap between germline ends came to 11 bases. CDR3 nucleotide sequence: TGTGCCAGCAGCCAAGACGAAGGTTCTGACTATGGCTACACCTTC. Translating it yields CASSQDEGSDYGYTF.

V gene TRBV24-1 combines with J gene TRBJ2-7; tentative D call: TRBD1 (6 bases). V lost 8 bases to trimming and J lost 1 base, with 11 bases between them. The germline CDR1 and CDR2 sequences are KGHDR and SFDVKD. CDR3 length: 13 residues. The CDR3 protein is CATTSGQSYEQYF. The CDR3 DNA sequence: TGTGCCACCACATCAGGACAGTCCTACGAGCAGTACTTC.